This T cell receptor (beta chain) came from a study of chemoradiotherapy in HPV16-positive cancers. The germline gives CDR1 SGDLS, CDR2 YYNGEE. V gave up 2 bases and J gave up 2 bases, with 12 bases separating them. This CDR3 is 15 amino acids long. Method: immunoSEQ multiplex PCR; TCRdb's copy keeps in-frame clones and lacks some. The repertoire holds 7,500 to 9,500 clones, with approximately 72% as singletons. This clonotype originated in a human donor with HPV-associated anogenital cancer. Sequenced here: tumor tissue, sampled from a patient who underwent chemoradiotherapy. The chain has TRBV9 and TRBJ2-3; a weak D match, TRBD1 (5 bases). CDR3 amino acids: CASSVGARDTDTQYF. CDR3 bases: TGTGCCAGCAGCGTTGGGGCCAGGGACACAGATACGCAGTATTTT.